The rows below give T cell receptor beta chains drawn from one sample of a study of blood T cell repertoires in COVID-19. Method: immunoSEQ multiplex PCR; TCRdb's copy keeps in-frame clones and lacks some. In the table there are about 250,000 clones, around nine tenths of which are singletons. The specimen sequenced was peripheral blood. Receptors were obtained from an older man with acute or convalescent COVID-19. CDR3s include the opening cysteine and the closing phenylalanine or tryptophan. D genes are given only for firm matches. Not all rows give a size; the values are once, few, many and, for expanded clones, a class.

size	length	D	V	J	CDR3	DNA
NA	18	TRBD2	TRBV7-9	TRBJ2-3	CASKPTSGSLLSTDTQYF	TGTGCCAGCAAACCGACTAGCGGGAGTCTCCTCAGCACAGATACGCAGTATTTT
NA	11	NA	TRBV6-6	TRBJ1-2	CASTENYGYTF	TGTGCCAGCACGGAGAACTATGGCTACACCTTC
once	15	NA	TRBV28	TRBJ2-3	CASSPGVRGTDTQYF	TGTGCCAGCAGTCCCGGGGTCCGGGGGACAGATACGCAGTATTTT
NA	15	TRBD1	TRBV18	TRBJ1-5	CASSPDRGRNQPQHF	TGTGCCAGCTCACCCGACAGGGGGAGGAATCAGCCCCAGCATTTT
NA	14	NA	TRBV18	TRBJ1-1	CASSYQGGLLEAFF	TGTGCCAGCTCCTACCAGGGCGGCCTGCTTGAAGCTTTCTTT
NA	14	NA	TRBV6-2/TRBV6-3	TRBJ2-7	CASRSGVLDYEQYF	TGTGCCAGCCGTTCGGGGGTCTTAGACTACGAGCAGTACTTC
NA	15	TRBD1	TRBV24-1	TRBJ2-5	CATSVGQGYQETQYF	TGTGCCACCAGTGTCGGACAGGGGTACCAAGAGACCCAGTACTTC
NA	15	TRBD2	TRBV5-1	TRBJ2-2	CASSFSTSGTGELFF	TGCGCCAGCAGCTTTTCAACTAGCGGGACCGGGGAGCTGTTTTTT
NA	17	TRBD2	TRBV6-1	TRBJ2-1	CASSEAVTASGSNEQFF	TGTGCCAGCAGTGAAGCCGTTACCGCTAGCGGGAGTAATGAGCAGTTCTTC
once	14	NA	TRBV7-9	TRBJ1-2	CASSLPTESYGYTF	TGTGCCAGCAGCTTACCGACAGAATCCTATGGCTACACCTTC
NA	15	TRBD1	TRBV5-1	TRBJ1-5	CASSLQGDSNQPQHF	TGCGCCAGCAGCTTACAGGGGGATAGCAATCAGCCCCAGCATTTT
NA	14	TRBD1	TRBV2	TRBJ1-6	CASRERTGHSPLHF	TGTGCCAGCCGGGAAAGGACAGGGCATTCACCCCTCCACTTT